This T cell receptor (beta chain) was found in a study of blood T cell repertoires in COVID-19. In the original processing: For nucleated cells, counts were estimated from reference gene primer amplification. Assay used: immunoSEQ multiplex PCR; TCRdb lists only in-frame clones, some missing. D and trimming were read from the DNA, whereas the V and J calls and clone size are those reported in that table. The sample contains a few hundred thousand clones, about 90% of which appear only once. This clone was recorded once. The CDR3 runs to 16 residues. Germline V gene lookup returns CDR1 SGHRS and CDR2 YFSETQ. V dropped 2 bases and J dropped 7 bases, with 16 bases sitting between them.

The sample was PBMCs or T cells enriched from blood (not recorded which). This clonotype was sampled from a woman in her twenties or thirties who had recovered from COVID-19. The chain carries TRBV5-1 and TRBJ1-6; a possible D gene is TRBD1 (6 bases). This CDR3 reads CASSFEGTLRNSPLHF. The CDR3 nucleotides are TGCGCCAGCAGCTTTGAAGGGACACTTCGAAATTCACCCCTCCACTTT.